These T cell receptor beta chains were read from a single sample in a study of Graves' ophthalmopathy and Graves' hyperthyroidism. In TCRdb, the multiplex PCR reads were re-called with MiXCR into one record per CDR3 protein. Among a few hundred thousand distinct CDR3 sequences listed, 15% to 20% were seen once. The sequenced material came from peripheral blood. These TCRs come from an adult man with Graves' ophthalmopathy. CDR3s include the opening cysteine and the closing phenylalanine or tryptophan. The D gene is left open where the match is weak. Some rows mark clone size as missing; the rest say once, few, many or name a class of expanded clone.

clone_size: many; d_call: TRBD2; cdr3_length: 15; j_call: TRBJ2-3; v_call: TRBV2; cdr3_aa: CASSETSGSRATQYF; cdr3_nt: TGTGCCAGCAGTGAGACTAGCGGGAGTCGGGCTACGCAGTATTTT
clone_size: many; d_call: -; cdr3_length: 13; j_call: TRBJ1-2; v_call: TRBV6-1; cdr3_aa: CASIHYGGRGYTF; cdr3_nt: TGTGCCAGCATCCACTACGGGGGTCGTGGCTACACCTTC
clone_size: many; d_call: -; cdr3_length: 14; j_call: TRBJ1-1; v_call: TRBV2; cdr3_aa: CATPVKPLNTEAFF; cdr3_nt: TGTGCCACCCCCGTCAAGCCCTTGAACACTGAAGCTTTCTTT
clone_size: many; d_call: -; cdr3_length: 13; j_call: TRBJ2-3; v_call: TRBV7-8; cdr3_aa: CASSFSLADTQYF; cdr3_nt: TGTGCCAGCAGCTTCTCACTAGCAGATACGCAGTATTTT
clone_size: many; d_call: -; cdr3_length: 15; j_call: TRBJ2-5; v_call: TRBV12-3/TRBV12-4; cdr3_aa: CASSLLQGLQETQYF; cdr3_nt: TGTGCCAGCAGTTTACTACAGGGCCTCCAAGAGACCCAGTACTTC
clone_size: many; d_call: -; cdr3_length: 15; j_call: TRBJ2-7; v_call: TRBV7-2; cdr3_aa: CASSLAARASYEQYF; cdr3_nt: TGTGCCAGCAGCTTAGCCGCCAGGGCATCGTACGAGCAGTACTTC
clone_size: -; d_call: TRBD2; cdr3_length: 16; j_call: TRBJ2-2; v_call: TRBV30; cdr3_aa: CAWGSGGAANTGELFF; cdr3_nt: TGTGCCTGGGGAAGCGGGGGCGCCGCGAACACCGGGGAGCTGTTTTTT
clone_size: many; d_call: TRBD1; cdr3_length: 14; j_call: TRBJ1-2; v_call: TRBV5-1; cdr3_aa: CASSLQGEVGGYTF; cdr3_nt: TGCGCCAGCAGCTTACAGGGGGAAGTAGGTGGCTACACCTTC
clone_size: -; d_call: -; cdr3_length: 15; j_call: TRBJ1-5; v_call: TRBV6-5; cdr3_aa: CASSYGQATGQPQHF; cdr3_nt: TGTGCCAGCAGTTACGGGCAGGCCACGGGGCAGCCCCAGCATTTT
clone_size: many; d_call: TRBD1; cdr3_length: 14; j_call: TRBJ2-2; v_call: TRBV6-1; cdr3_aa: CASSRRQGTGELFF; cdr3_nt: TGTGCCAGCAGCCGAAGACAGGGGACCGGGGAGCTGTTTTTT
clone_size: many; d_call: TRBD2; cdr3_length: 15; j_call: TRBJ2-7; v_call: TRBV28; cdr3_aa: CASGMGGGRGYEQYF; cdr3_nt: TGTGCCAGCGGAATGGGGGGCGGGAGGGGATACGAGCAGTACTTC
clone_size: many; d_call: -; cdr3_length: 17; j_call: TRBJ1-5; v_call: TRBV11-2; cdr3_aa: CASSLYPLGDNNQPQHF; cdr3_nt: TGTGCCAGCAGCTTATATCCGTTAGGGGACAACAATCAGCCCCAGCATTTT
clone_size: -; d_call: -; cdr3_length: 15; j_call: TRBJ2-7; v_call: TRBV18; cdr3_aa: CASSPLPERAYEQYF; cdr3_nt: TGTGCCAGCTCACCTCTCCCGGAGAGGGCCTACGAGCAGTACTTC
clone_size: many; d_call: -; cdr3_length: 13; j_call: TRBJ1-2; v_call: TRBV7-8; cdr3_aa: CAAGGAINYGYTF; cdr3_nt: TGTGCCGCCGGGGGGGCTATAAACTATGGCTACACCTTC
clone_size: -; d_call: TRBD1; cdr3_length: 14; j_call: TRBJ1-1; v_call: TRBV6-5; cdr3_aa: CASSLDRGMSEAFF; cdr3_nt: TGTGCCAGCAGTTTAGACAGGGGAATGAGTGAAGCTTTCTTT
clone_size: -; d_call: -; cdr3_length: 14; j_call: TRBJ1-2; v_call: TRBV28; cdr3_aa: CASSQDLGSYGYTF; cdr3_nt: TGTGCCAGCAGCCAAGATCTCGGGTCATATGGCTACACCTTC
clone_size: many; d_call: -; cdr3_length: 15; j_call: TRBJ2-5; v_call: TRBV5-1; cdr3_aa: CASSLEAGFGETQYF; cdr3_nt: TGCGCCAGCAGCTTGGAGGCCGGTTTTGGGGAGACCCAGTACTTC
clone_size: many; d_call: -; cdr3_length: 15; j_call: TRBJ1-5; v_call: TRBV2; cdr3_aa: CASQTGSRSNQPQHF; cdr3_nt: TGTGCCAGCCAGACAGGCTCTCGAAGCAATCAGCCCCAGCATTTT
clone_size: many; d_call: TRBD1; cdr3_length: 13; j_call: TRBJ2-7; v_call: TRBV29-1; cdr3_aa: CSVKQGATYEQYF; cdr3_nt: TGCAGCGTGAAACAGGGGGCGACCTACGAGCAGTACTTC
clone_size: many; d_call: -; cdr3_length: 12; j_call: TRBJ2-7; v_call: TRBV18; cdr3_aa: CASSPGTYEQYF; cdr3_nt: TGTGCCAGCTCACCAGGGACCTACGAGCAGTACTTC
clone_size: many; d_call: TRBD2; cdr3_length: 14; j_call: TRBJ2-7; v_call: TRBV20-1; cdr3_aa: CSAVLAGSSYEQYF; cdr3_nt: TGCAGTGCTGTACTAGCGGGAAGCTCCTACGAGCAGTACTTC
clone_size: many; d_call: -; cdr3_length: 15; j_call: TRBJ1-5; v_call: TRBV6-2/TRBV6-3; cdr3_aa: CASSQGLWSNQPQHF; cdr3_nt: TGTGCCAGCAGCCAGGGGCTGTGGAGCAATCAGCCCCAGCATTTT
clone_size: many; d_call: -; cdr3_length: 14; j_call: TRBJ1-3; v_call: TRBV10-3; cdr3_aa: CAILATRSGNTIYF; cdr3_nt: TGTGCCATCCTGGCAACTCGCTCTGGAAACACCATATATTTT
clone_size: many; d_call: -; cdr3_length: 15; j_call: TRBJ2-7; v_call: TRBV7-2; cdr3_aa: CASSLLGTYGNEQYF; cdr3_nt: TGTGCCAGCAGCTTACTTGGGACATATGGCAACGAGCAGTACTTC
clone_size: many; d_call: TRBD1; cdr3_length: 15; j_call: TRBJ2-7; v_call: TRBV6-1; cdr3_aa: CASSESARGYYEQYF; cdr3_nt: TGTGCCAGCAGTGAATCGGCCAGGGGGTATTACGAGCAGTACTTC
clone_size: -; d_call: TRBD2; cdr3_length: 17; j_call: TRBJ2-3; v_call: TRBV6-2/TRBV6-3; cdr3_aa: CATHPHSGRAGADTQYF; cdr3_nt: TGTGCCACCCACCCCCATAGCGGGAGGGCTGGTGCAGATACGCAGTATTTT
clone_size: many; d_call: -; cdr3_length: 17; j_call: TRBJ2-7; v_call: TRBV11-2; cdr3_aa: CASSLRGAGTHFGEQYF; cdr3_nt: TGTGCCAGCAGCTTAAGGGGTGCGGGAACCCATTTCGGGGAGCAGTACTTC
clone_size: many; d_call: -; cdr3_length: 17; j_call: TRBJ2-2; v_call: TRBV10-3; cdr3_aa: CAISESVGTSSTGELFF; cdr3_nt: TGTGCCATCAGTGAAAGTGTCGGGACATCTTCCACCGGGGAGCTGTTTTTT
clone_size: many; d_call: -; cdr3_length: 12; j_call: TRBJ2-1; v_call: TRBV3-1; cdr3_aa: CASSQVVSRQFF; cdr3_nt: TGTGCCAGCAGCCAAGTTGTTAGTCGCCAGTTCTTC
clone_size: many; d_call: TRBD1; cdr3_length: 12; j_call: TRBJ1-2; v_call: TRBV30; cdr3_aa: CAVQGAGGGYTF; cdr3_nt: TGTGCCGTGCAGGGGGCTGGGGGCGGCTACACCTTC
clone_size: many; d_call: -; cdr3_length: 14; j_call: TRBJ1-3; v_call: TRBV9; cdr3_aa: CASSAHNSGNTIYF; cdr3_nt: TGTGCCAGCAGCGCCCACAACTCTGGAAACACCATATATTTT
clone_size: many; d_call: -; cdr3_length: 15; j_call: TRBJ2-7; v_call: TRBV6-1; cdr3_aa: CASSRTLSASYEQYF; cdr3_nt: TGTGCCAGCAGCCGGACCCTTAGCGCCTCCTACGAGCAGTACTTC
clone_size: -; d_call: -; cdr3_length: 15; j_call: TRBJ2-5; v_call: TRBV12-5; cdr3_aa: CASGLWGALQETQYF; cdr3_nt: TGTGCTAGTGGTTTATGGGGGGCCCTTCAAGAGACCCAGTACTTC
clone_size: many; d_call: -; cdr3_length: 14; j_call: TRBJ1-2; v_call: TRBV7-9; cdr3_aa: CASSLLQGSEGYTF; cdr3_nt: TGTGCCAGCAGCTTATTACAGGGAAGTGAAGGCTACACCTTC
clone_size: many; d_call: TRBD1; cdr3_length: 18; j_call: TRBJ2-6; v_call: TRBV11-1; cdr3_aa: CASSLDRGPISGANVLTF; cdr3_nt: TGTGCCAGCAGCTTAGATAGGGGGCCAATCTCTGGGGCCAACGTCCTGACTTTC
clone_size: many; d_call: TRBD1; cdr3_length: 15; j_call: TRBJ2-7; v_call: TRBV7-2; cdr3_aa: CASSVRQGGSYEQYF; cdr3_nt: TGTGCCAGCAGCGTTCGACAGGGTGGCTCCTACGAGCAGTACTTC
clone_size: many; d_call: -; cdr3_length: 15; j_call: TRBJ2-2; v_call: TRBV6-5; cdr3_aa: CASSYSTGRTGELFF; cdr3_nt: TGTGCCAGCAGTTACTCAACAGGGAGAACCGGGGAGCTGTTTTTT
clone_size: many; d_call: -; cdr3_length: 14; j_call: TRBJ1-5; v_call: TRBV30; cdr3_aa: CAYRTSNGNQPQHF; cdr3_nt: TGTGCCTACCGGACGTCCAACGGCAATCAGCCCCAGCATTTT
clone_size: many; d_call: TRBD2; cdr3_length: 15; j_call: TRBJ2-2; v_call: TRBV20-1; cdr3_aa: CSAREYLAGARELFF; cdr3_nt: TGCAGTGCTAGAGAATATCTAGCGGGAGCCCGGGAGCTGTTTTTT
clone_size: many; d_call: TRBD1; cdr3_length: 14; j_call: TRBJ2-5; v_call: TRBV6-2/TRBV6-3; cdr3_aa: CASSGDRAQETQYF; cdr3_nt: TGTGCCAGCAGTGGTGACAGGGCACAAGAGACCCAGTACTTC
clone_size: many; d_call: TRBD2; cdr3_length: 15; j_call: TRBJ2-7; v_call: TRBV20-1; cdr3_aa: CSARPFSSGGYEQYF; cdr3_nt: TGCAGTGCTAGACCCTTTTCTAGCGGGGGCTACGAGCAGTACTTC
clone_size: -; d_call: TRBD1; cdr3_length: 15; j_call: TRBJ1-1; v_call: TRBV12-3/TRBV12-4; cdr3_aa: CASNTGQGEATEAFF; cdr3_nt: TGTGCCAGCAATACAGGCCAGGGGGAAGCCACTGAAGCTTTCTTT
clone_size: many; d_call: TRBD1; cdr3_length: 18; j_call: TRBJ1-1; v_call: TRBV7-2; cdr3_aa: CASSLAPLKGGGSTEAFF; cdr3_nt: TGTGCCAGCAGCTTAGCCCCGCTAAAAGGGGGCGGGAGCACTGAAGCTTTCTTT
clone_size: many; d_call: TRBD1; cdr3_length: 14; j_call: TRBJ1-1; v_call: TRBV6-2/TRBV6-3; cdr3_aa: CASSLTGGRTEAFF; cdr3_nt: TGTGCCAGCAGCTTAACAGGGGGAAGGACTGAAGCTTTCTTT
clone_size: many; d_call: -; cdr3_length: 12; j_call: TRBJ1-5; v_call: TRBV19; cdr3_aa: CASSGSPQPQHF; cdr3_nt: TGTGCCAGTTCAGGGTCGCCTCAGCCCCAGCATTTT
clone_size: many; d_call: TRBD2; cdr3_length: 15; j_call: TRBJ2-3; v_call: TRBV15; cdr3_aa: CATSRGSGSPDTQYF; cdr3_nt: TGTGCCACCAGCAGAGGGAGCGGGAGTCCAGATACGCAGTATTTT